The sequence of this T cell receptor (beta chain) was determined in a study of control samples from healthy donors and cancer patients. Repertoires were generated with immunoSEQ multiplex PCR, while TCRdb's copy carries only in-frame clones and drops some. The data hold about 98,000 clones, with about four fifths observed a single time. The CDR3 covers 13 residues. The germline V and J ends were trimmed by 4 bases and 6 bases, with 10 bases remaining between them. Germline V gives CDR1 MGHRA, CDR2 YSYEKL. The sequenced sample consisted of blood. The rearrangement links TRBV4-1 to TRBJ2-1; maybe TRBD1 (5 bases). This clonotype originated in a woman in her 30s in good health. DNA for the CDR3: TGCGCCAGCAGCCTCATGGACATCAATGAGCAGTTCTTC. It encodes CASSLMDINEQFF.